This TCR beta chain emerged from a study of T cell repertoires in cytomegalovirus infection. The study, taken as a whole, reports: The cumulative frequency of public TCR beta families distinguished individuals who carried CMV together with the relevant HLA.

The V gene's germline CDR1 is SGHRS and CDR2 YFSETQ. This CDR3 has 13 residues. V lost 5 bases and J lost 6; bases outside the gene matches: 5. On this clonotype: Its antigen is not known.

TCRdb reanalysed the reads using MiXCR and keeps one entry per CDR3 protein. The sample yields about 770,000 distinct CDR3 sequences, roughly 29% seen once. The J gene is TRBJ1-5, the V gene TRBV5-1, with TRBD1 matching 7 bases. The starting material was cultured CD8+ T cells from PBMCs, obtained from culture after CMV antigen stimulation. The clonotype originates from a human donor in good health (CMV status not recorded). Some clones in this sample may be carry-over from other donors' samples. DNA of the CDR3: TGCGCCAGCAGATGGGACAGTGGTCAGCCCCAGCATTTT. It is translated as CASRWDSGQPQHF.